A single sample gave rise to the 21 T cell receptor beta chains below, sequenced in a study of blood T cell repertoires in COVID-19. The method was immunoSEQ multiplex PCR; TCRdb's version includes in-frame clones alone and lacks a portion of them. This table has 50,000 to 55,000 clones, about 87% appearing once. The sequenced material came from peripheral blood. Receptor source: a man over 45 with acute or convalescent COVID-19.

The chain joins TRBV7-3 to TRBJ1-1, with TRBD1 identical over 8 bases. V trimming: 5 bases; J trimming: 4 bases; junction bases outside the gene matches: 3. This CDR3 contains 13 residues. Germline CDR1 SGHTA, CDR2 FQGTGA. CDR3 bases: TGTGCCAGCAGCCGACAGGGGAGCACTGAAGCTTTCTTT. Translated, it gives CASSRQGSTEAFF.

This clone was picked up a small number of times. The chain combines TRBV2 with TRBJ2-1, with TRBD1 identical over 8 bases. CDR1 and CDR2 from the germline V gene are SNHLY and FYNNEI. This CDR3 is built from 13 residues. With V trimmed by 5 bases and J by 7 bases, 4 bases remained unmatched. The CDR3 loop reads CASSYRQGNEQFF. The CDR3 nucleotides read TGTGCCAGCAGTTATAGACAGGGGAATGAGCAGTTCTTC.

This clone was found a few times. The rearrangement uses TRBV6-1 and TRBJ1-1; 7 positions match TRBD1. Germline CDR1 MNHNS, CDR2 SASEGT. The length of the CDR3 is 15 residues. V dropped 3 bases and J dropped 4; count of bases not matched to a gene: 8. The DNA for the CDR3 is TGTGCCAGCAGTGACAGACAGGGACTGGGCACTGAAGCTTTCTTT. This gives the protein CASSDRQGLGTEAFF.

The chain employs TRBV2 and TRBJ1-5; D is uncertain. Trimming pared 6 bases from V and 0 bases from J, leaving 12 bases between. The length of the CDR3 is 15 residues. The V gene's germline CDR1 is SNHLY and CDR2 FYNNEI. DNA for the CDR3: TGTGCCAGCAGCCAGGCGGGTTATAGCAATCAGCCCCAGCATTTT. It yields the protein CASSQAGYSNQPQHF.

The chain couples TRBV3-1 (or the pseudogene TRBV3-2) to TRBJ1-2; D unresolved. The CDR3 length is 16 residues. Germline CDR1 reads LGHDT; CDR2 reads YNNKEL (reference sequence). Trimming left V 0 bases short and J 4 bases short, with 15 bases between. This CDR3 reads CASSQEESAALYGYTF. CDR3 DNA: TGTGCCAGCAGCCAAGAGGAATCGGCAGCGCTCTATGGCTACACCTTC.

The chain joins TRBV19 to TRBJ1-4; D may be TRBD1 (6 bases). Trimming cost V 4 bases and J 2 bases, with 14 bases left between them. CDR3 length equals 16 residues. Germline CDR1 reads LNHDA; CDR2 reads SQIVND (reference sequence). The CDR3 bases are TGTGCCAGTAGTACAACAGGGAGAGGGACTAATGAAAAACTGTTTTTT. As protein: CASSTTGRGTNEKLFF.

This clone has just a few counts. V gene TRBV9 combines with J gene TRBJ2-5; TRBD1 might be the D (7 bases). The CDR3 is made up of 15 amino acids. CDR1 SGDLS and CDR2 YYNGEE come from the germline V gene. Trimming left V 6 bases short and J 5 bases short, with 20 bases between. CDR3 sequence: CASNPAGTVFETQYF. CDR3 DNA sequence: TGTGCCAGCAACCCCGCGGGGACAGTTTTTGAGACCCAGTACTTC.

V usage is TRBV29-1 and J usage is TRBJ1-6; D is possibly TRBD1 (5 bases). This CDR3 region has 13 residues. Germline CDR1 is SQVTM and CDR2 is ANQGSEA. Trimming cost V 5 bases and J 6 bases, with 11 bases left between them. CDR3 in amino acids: CSVSDTINSPLHF. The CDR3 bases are TGCAGCGTTTCGGACACAATTAATTCACCCCTCCACTTT.

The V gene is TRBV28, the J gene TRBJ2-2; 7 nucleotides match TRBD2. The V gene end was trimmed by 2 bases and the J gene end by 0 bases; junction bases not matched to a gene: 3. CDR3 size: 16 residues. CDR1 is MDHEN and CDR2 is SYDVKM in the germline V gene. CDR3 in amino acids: CASSLPTSTNTGELFF. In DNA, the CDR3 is TGTGCCAGCAGTTTACCGACTAGCACGAACACCGGGGAGCTGTTTTTT.

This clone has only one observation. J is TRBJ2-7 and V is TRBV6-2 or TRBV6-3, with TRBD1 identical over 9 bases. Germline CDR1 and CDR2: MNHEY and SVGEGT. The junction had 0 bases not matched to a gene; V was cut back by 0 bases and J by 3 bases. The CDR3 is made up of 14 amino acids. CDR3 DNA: TGTGCCAGCAGTTACTCGGGACAGGGCTACGAGCAGTACTTC. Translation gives CASSYSGQGYEQYF.

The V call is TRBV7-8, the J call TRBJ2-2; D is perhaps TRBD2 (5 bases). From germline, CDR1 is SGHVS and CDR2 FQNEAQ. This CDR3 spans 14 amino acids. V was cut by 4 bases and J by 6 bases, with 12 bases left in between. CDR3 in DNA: TGTGCCAGCAGCTCGGGATTTTACCCCGGGGAGCTGTTTTTT. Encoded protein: CASSSGFYPGELFF.

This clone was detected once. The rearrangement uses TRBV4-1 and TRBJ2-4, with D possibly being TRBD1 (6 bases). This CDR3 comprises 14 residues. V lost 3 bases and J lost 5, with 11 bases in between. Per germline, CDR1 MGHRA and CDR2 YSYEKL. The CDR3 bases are TGCGCCAGCAGCCAGCAGACAGGAGAAAACATTCAGTACTTC. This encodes CASSQQTGENIQYF.

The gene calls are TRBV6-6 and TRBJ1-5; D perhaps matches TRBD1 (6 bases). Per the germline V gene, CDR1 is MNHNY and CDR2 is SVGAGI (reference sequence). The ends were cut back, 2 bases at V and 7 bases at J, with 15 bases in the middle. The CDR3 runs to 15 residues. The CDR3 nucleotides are TGTGCCAGCAGTTACAAGGCAGGGGCCGGCCAGCCCCAGCATTTT. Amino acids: CASSYKAGAGQPQHF.

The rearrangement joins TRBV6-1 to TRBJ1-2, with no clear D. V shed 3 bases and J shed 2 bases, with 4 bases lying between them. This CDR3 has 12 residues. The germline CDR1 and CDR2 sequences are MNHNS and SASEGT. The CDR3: CASSDGNYGYTF. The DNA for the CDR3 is TGTGCCAGCAGTGATGGCAACTATGGCTACACCTTC.

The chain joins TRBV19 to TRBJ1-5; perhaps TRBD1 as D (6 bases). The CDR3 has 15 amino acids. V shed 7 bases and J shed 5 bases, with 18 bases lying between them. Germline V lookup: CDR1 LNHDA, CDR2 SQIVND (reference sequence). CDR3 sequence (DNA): TGTGCCAGTACAAGGGGGATCCAAACGGATCAGCCCCAGCATTTT. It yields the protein CASTRGIQTDQPQHF.

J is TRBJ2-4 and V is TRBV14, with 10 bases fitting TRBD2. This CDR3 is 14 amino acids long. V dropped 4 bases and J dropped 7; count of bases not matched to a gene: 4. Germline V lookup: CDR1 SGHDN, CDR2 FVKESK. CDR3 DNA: TGTGCCAGCAGCCCGGGACTAGCGAGGAACATTCAGTACTTC. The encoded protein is CASSPGLARNIQYF.

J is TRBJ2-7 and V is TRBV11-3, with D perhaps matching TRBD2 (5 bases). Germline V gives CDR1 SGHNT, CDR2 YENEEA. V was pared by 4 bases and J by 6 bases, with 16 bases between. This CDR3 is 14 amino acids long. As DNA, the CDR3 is TGTGCCAGCAGCTCGTTAGGGAGTTACTCCGAGCAGTACTTC. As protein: CASSSLGSYSEQYF. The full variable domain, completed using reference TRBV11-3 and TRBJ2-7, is EAGVVQSPRYKIIEKKQPVAFWCNPISGHNTLYWYLQNLGQGPELLIRYENEEAVDDSQLPKDRFSAERLKGVDSTLKIQPAELGDSAVYLCASSSLGSYSEQYFGPGTRLTVT.

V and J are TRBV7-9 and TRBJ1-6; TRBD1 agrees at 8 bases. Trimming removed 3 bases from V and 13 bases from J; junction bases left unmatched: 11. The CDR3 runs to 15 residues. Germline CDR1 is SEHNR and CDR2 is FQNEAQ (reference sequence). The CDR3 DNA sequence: TGTGCCAGCAGCTTCCGAGGACAGGGAACGACTCCCCTCCACTTT. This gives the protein CASSFRGQGTTPLHF.

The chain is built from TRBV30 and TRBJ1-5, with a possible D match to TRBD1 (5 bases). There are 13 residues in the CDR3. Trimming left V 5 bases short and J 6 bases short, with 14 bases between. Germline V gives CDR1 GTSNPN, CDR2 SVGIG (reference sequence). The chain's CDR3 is CAWAGQGGQPQHF. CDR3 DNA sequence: TGTGCCTGGGCGGGGCAGGGAGGTCAGCCCCAGCATTTT.

The CDR3 sequence is CATGGRDSNQPQHF. In DNA, the CDR3 is TGTGCCACAGGAGGGAGGGATAGCAATCAGCCCCAGCATTTT. The chain has TRBV24-1 and TRBJ1-5, with D uncertain. V was cut by 10 bases and J by 0 bases, with 12 bases left in between. The CDR3 is 14 amino acids. Germline V gene data show CDR1 as KGHDR and CDR2 as SFDVKD.

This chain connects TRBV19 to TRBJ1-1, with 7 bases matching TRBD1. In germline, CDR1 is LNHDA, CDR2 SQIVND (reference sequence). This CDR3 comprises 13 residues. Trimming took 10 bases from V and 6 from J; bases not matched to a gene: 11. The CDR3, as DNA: TGTGCCACCCGGAGACAGGGTCGTTCTGAAGCTTTCTTT. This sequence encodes CATRRQGRSEAFF.